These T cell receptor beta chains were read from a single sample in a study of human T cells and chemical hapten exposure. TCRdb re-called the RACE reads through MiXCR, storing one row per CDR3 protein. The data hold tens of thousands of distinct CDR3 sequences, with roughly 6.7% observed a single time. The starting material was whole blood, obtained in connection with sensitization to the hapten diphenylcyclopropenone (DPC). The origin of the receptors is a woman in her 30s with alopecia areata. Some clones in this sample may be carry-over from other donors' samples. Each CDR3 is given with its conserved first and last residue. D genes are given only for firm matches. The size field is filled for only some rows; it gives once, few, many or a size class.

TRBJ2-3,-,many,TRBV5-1,CASSQQGGLLPDTQYF,TGCGCCAGCAGCCAGCAGGGGGGCTTACTCCCAGATACGCAGTATTTT
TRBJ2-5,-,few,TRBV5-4,CASSYPEETQYF,TGTGCCAGCAGCTATCCAGAAGAGACCCAGTACTTC
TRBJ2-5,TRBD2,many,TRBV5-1,CASSPGTSGVGQYF,TGCGCCAGCAGCCCCGGGACTAGCGGGGTAGGGCAGTACTTC
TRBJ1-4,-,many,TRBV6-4,CASSGKLFF,TGTGCCAGCAGTGGAAAACTGTTTTTT
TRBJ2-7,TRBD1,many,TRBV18,CASSPPSTGGFSYEQYF,TGTGCCAGCTCACCACCATCGACAGGGGGCTTCTCCTACGAGCAGTACTTC
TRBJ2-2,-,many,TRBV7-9,CASSLEALSLVTGELFF,TGTGCCAGCAGCTTAGAAGCTTTATCCCTAGTCACCGGGGAGCTGTTTTTT
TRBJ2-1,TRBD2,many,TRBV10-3,CAITQTPSGGISYNEQFF,TGTGCCATCACCCAAACCCCTAGCGGGGGGATCTCCTACAATGAGCAGTTCTTC
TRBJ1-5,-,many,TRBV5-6,CASSLAGVKQPQHF,TGTGCCAGCAGCTTGGCCGGGGTAAAACAGCCCCAGCATTTT
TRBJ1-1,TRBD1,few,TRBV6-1,CASSMDRLWSEAFF,TGTGCCAGCAGCATGGACAGGTTGTGGAGTGAAGCTTTCTTT
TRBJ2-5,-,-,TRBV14,CASSQGSGETQYF,TGTGCCAGCAGCCAAGGTAGCGGAGAGACCCAGTACTTC
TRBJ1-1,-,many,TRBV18,CASSPIREGTEAFF,TGTGCCAGCTCACCGATCAGGGAGGGCACTGAAGCTTTCTTT
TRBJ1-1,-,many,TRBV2,CASSANGDTEAFF,TGTGCCAGCAGTGCGAACGGGGACACTGAAGCTTTCTTT
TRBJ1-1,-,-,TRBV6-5,CASRQGPTAEAFF,TGTGCCAGCAGGCAAGGACCAACAGCTGAAGCTTTCTTT
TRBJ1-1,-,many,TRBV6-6,CASCLSMGGPWVAFF,TGTGCCAGCTGTTTGTCGATGGGGGGGCCGTGGGTGGCTTTCTTT
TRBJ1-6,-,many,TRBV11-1,CASSSRRSGGSPLHF,TGTGCCAGCAGCTCGCGACGGTCGGGGGGTTCACCCCTCCACTTT
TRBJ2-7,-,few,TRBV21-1,CASSKRVVDEQYF,TGTGCCAGCTCCAAGCGGGTGGTGGACGAGCAGTACTTC
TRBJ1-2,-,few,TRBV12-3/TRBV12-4,CASSLGGREANYGYTF,TGTGCCAGCAGTTTAGGGGGCAGGGAGGCTAACTATGGCTACACCTTC
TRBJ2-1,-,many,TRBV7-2,CASSGGHPFTNEQFF,TGTGCCAGCAGCGGGGGCCACCCCTTTACCAATGAGCAGTTCTTC
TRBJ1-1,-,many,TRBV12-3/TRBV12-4,CASTTSGGVGTEAFF,TGTGCCAGCACCACCTCGGGGGGGGTGGGCACTGAAGCTTTCTTT
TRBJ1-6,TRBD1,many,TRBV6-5,CASSYSGQDNSPLHF,TGTGCCAGCAGTTACTCGGGACAGGATAATTCACCCCTCCACTTT
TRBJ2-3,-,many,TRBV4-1,CASSPGTGPRTDTQYF,TGCGCCAGCAGCCCGGGCACGGGGCCCCGCACAGATACGCAGTATTTT
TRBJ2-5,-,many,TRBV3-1,CASSQGRSSPETQYF,TGTGCCAGCAGCCAAGGGCGATCATCCCCAGAGACCCAGTACTTC
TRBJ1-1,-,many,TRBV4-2,CASSQGQAILAEAFF,TGTGCCAGCAGCCAAGGACAGGCGATACTCGCTGAAGCTTTCTTT
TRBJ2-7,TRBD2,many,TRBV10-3,CAISVSGGYEQYF,TGTGCCATCAGTGTTAGCGGGGGGTACGAGCAGTACTTC
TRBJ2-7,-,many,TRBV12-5,CASGRSGQYSYEQYF,TGTGCTAGTGGTCGGTCGGGACAATATTCCTACGAGCAGTACTTC
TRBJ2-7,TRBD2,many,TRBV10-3,CAISGEGSSYEQYF,TGTGCCATCAGTGGGGAGGGCAGCTCCTACGAGCAGTACTTC
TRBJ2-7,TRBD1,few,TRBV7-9,CASSLRTGSSYEQYF,TGTGCCAGCAGCTTACGGACAGGGAGCTCCTACGAGCAGTACTTC
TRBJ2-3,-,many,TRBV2,CASKSQGRSDTQYF,TGTGCCAGCAAATCCCAGGGGCGGTCAGATACGCAGTATTTT
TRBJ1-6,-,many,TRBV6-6,CASSYEGSGNSPLHF,TGTGCCAGCAGTTACGAAGGATCCGGTAATTCACCCCTCCACTTT
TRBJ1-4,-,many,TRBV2,CASIPGVANEKLFF,TGTGCCAGCATACCAGGCGTCGCAAATGAAAAACTGTTTTTT
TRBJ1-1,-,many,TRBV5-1,CASRRTENTEAFF,TGCGCCAGCCGGAGGACGGAGAACACTGAAGCTTTCTTT
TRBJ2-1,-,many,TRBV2,CASRGDSDEQFF,TGTGCCAGCAGGGGGGACTCTGATGAGCAGTTCTTC
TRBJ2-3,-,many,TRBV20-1,CSARTDMDTQYF,TGCAGTGCTAGAACGGACATGGATACGCAGTATTTT
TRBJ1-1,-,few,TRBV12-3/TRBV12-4,CASSLSGKSFF,TGTGCCAGCAGTTTAAGCGGGAAGTCTTTCTTT
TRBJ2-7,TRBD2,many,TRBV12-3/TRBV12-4,CASSSTFSGGFYEQYF,TGTGCCAGCAGTTCCACGTTTAGCGGGGGGTTTTACGAGCAGTACTTC
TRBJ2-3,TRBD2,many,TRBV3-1,CASSLAGGGTDTQYF,TGTGCCAGCAGCCTAGCGGGGGGGGGCACAGATACGCAGTATTTT
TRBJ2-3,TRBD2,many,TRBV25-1,CASSDGRGAYTDTQYF,TGTGCCAGCAGTGACGGGCGGGGGGCTTACACAGATACGCAGTATTTT
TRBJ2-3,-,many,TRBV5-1,CASSLVLAPTDTQYF,TGCGCCAGCAGCTTGGTGCTAGCTCCAACAGATACGCAGTATTTT
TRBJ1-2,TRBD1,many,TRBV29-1,CSVGDSQTNYGYTF,TGCAGCGTGGGGGACAGTCAAACTAACTATGGCTACACCTTC
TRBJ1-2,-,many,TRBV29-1,CSVEGRYGYTF,TGCAGCGTAGAGGGACGCTATGGCTACACCTTC
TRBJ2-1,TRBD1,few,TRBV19,CASGWDRGEGSYNEQFF,TGTGCCAGTGGTTGGGACAGGGGGGAAGGATCCTACAATGAGCAGTTCTTC
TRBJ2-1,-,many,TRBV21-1,CASSKEGLAFHNEQFF,TGTGCCAGCAGCAAAGAGGGACTAGCGTTCCACAATGAGCAGTTCTTC
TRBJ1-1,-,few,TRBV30,CAWQQGNTEAFF,TGTGCCTGGCAACAGGGAAACACTGAAGCTTTCTTT
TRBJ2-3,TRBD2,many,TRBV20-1,CSATLAGAFVDTQYF,TGCAGTGCTACTCTAGCGGGGGCCTTCGTTGATACGCAGTATTTT
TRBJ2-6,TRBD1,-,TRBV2,CASRLVGGAFRANVLTF,TGTGCCAGCAGGCTTGTAGGGGGCGCCTTCCGGGCCAACGTCCTGACTTTC
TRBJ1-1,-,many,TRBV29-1,CSVGRLDKNTEAFF,TGCAGCGTTGGCCGATTGGACAAGAACACTGAAGCTTTCTTT
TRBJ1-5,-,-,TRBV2,CASKRESNQPQHF,TGTGCCAGCAAGAGGGAGAGCAATCAGCCCCAGCATTTT
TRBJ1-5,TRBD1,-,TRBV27,CASSPGTGSNQPQHF,TGTGCCAGCAGTCCGGGGACAGGGAGCAATCAGCCCCAGCATTTT
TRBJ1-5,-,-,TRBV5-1,CASSQDPGPAQPQHF,TGCGCCAGCAGCCAAGACCCGGGCCCTGCACAGCCCCAGCATTTT
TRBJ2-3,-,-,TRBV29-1,CSVERGARTDTQYF,TGCAGCGTTGAAAGGGGGGCGCGTACAGATACGCAGTATTTT
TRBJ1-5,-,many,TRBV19,CASSISGPNQPQHF,TGTGCCAGTAGTATTTCGGGACCTAATCAGCCCCAGCATTTT
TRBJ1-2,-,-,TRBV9,CASSVEGGRNYGYTF,TGTGCCAGCAGCGTAGAGGGCGGAAGGAACTATGGCTACACCTTC
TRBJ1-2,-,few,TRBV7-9,CASSLVVGSGYTF,TGTGCCAGCAGCCTGGTGGTCGGTTCTGGCTACACCTTC
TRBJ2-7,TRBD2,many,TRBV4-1,CASSQDRGLAYEQYF,TGCGCCAGCAGCCAAGATCGGGGACTAGCCTACGAGCAGTACTTC
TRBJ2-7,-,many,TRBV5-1,CASSLDWGIYEQYF,TGCGCCAGCAGCTTGGACTGGGGGATTTACGAGCAGTACTTC
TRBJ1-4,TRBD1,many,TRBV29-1,CSVRGSNEKLFF,TGCAGCGTCAGGGGGTCTAATGAAAAACTGTTTTTT
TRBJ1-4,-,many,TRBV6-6,CASSYQGPNEKLFF,TGTGCCAGCAGTTACCAGGGCCCAAATGAAAAACTGTTTTTT
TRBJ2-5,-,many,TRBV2,CASSEDHIQYF,TGTGCCAGCAGTGAAGACCATATCCAGTACTTC